The entry that follows covers one TCR beta chain sequence. The method was immunoSEQ multiplex PCR; TCRdb's version includes in-frame clones alone and lacks a portion of them. The data contain 30,000 to 50,000 clones, roughly 77% of them singletons. Germline CDR1 MNHNS, CDR2 SASEGT. This CDR3 has 17 amino acids. Trimming left V 2 bases short and J 5 bases short, with 21 bases between. These data are taken from a study of T cells in localized non-small cell lung cancer. The input for sequencing was PBMCs, taken before any cancer treatment. The receptor's source is a woman aged 35-75 years with stage II squamous cell lung carcinoma. V usage is TRBV6-1 and J usage is TRBJ1-1, with D unresolved. Here the CDR3 DNA reads TGTGCCAGCAGTGAATGGGGTTATGGAGAAACGGGGACTGAAGCTTTCTTT. Protein sequence: CASSEWGYGETGTEAFF.